This passage covers 5 T cell receptor beta chains from one sample sequenced in a study of human T cells and chemical hapten exposure (dated by TCRdb to 2020 to 2023). Explained via the paper, the time point label denotes: patch test 1, 2 weeks after DPC sensitization. Taken with the paper, the label for treatment or condition translates to: therapeutic diphenylcyclopropenone sensitization with weekly scalp DPC. Library preparation employed RACE. The data were produced on a NextSeq 500. TCRdb passed the public sequencing reads through fastp at Q25 and MiXCR, retaining productive beta sequences. Entries are consolidated by CDR3 protein sequence, retaining the most common genes and DNA. The sample table records roughly 86,000 distinct CDR3 sequences; over 9.5% of these occur just once. The ten largest make up around 2.3% of the sample. The sequenced sample was whole blood, obtained in connection with sensitization to the hapten diphenylcyclopropenone (DPC). The receptors originated from a man aged 40-49 years with alopecia areata. Some clones in this sample may be carry-over from other donors' samples.

The chain recombines TRBV29-1 with TRBJ2-5; no firm D call. V shed 5 bases and J shed 1 base, with 5 bases lying between them. The CDR3 spans 11 residues. Germline V CDR1 and CDR2: SQVTM, ANQGSEA. CDR3 nucleotide sequence: TGCAGCGTTTCTCCCCAAGAGACCCAGTACTTC. It specifies CSVSPQETQYF.

The gene calls are TRBV7-8 and TRBJ2-3, with a tentative D call TRBD1 (6 bases). Germline V gene data show CDR1 as SGHVS and CDR2 as FQNEAQ. V lost 5 bases to trimming and J lost 2 bases, with 11 bases between them. CDR3 length equals 14 residues. The DNA of the CDR3 is TGTGCCAGCAGCGCAGGGGCCTACACAGATACGCAGTATTTT. Residues: CASSAGAYTDTQYF.

The chain combines TRBV30 with TRBJ1-1; D unresolved. Trimming pared 0 bases from V and 9 bases from J, leaving 14 bases between. Germline CDR1 is GTSNPN and CDR2 is SVGIG (reference sequence). This CDR3 is 13 amino acids long. CDR3 DNA: TGTGCCTGGAGTGTACCAAACAGCCTTAAAGCTTTCTTT. This encodes CAWSVPNSLKAFF.

Only a few counts were recorded for this clonotype. The rearrangement links TRBV12-3 or TRBV12-4 to TRBJ2-3, with 9 bases aligning to TRBD2. This CDR3 region has 15 residues. V trimming: 1 base; J trimming: 7 bases; junction bases outside the gene matches: 6. The CDR3 spells CASSLGTSASHTQYF. The CDR3 DNA follows: TGTGCCAGCAGTTTAGGGACTAGCGCCTCCCATACGCAGTATTTT.

A few counts support this clonotype. The CDR3 DNA is TGTGCCAGCAGTTTTGGAGTTTCTGGGGCCAACGTCCTGACTTTC. It codes for CASSFGVSGANVLTF. V is TRBV12-3 or TRBV12-4 and J is TRBJ2-6; D is uncertain. Trimming pared 3 bases from V and 1 base from J, leaving 7 bases between. The CDR3 has 15 amino acids.